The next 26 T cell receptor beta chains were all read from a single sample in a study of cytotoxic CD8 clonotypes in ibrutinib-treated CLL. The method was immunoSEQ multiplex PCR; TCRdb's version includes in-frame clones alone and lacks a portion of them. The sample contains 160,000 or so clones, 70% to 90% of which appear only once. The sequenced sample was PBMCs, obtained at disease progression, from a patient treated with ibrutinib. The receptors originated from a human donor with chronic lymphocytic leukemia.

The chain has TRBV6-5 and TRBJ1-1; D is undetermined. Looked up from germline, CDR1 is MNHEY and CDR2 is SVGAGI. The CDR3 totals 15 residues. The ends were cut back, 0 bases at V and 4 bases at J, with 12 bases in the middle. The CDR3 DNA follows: TGTGCCAGCAGTTACTCGACTAGGGCCCGCACTGAAGCTTTCTTT. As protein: CASSYSTRARTEAFF.

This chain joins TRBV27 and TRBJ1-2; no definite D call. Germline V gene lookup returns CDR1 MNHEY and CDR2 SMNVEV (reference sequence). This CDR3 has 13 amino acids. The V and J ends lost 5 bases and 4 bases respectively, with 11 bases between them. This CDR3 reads CASSPGLGYGYTF. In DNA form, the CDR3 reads TGTGCCAGCAGTCCGGGGTTAGGCTATGGCTACACCTTC.

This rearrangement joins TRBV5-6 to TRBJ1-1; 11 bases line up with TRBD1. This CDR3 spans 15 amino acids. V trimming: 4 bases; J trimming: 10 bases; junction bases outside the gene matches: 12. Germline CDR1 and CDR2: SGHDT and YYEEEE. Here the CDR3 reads CASSQGTGGTFGAFF. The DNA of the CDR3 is TGTGCCAGCAGCCAGGGGACAGGGGGAACTTTTGGAGCTTTCTTT. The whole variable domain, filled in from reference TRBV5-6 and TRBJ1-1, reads DAGVTQSPTHLIKTRGQQVTLRCSPKSGHDTVSWYQQALGQGPQFIFQYYEEEERQRGNFPDRFSGHQFPNYSSELNVNALLLGDSALYLCASSQGTGGTFGAFFGQGTRLTVV.

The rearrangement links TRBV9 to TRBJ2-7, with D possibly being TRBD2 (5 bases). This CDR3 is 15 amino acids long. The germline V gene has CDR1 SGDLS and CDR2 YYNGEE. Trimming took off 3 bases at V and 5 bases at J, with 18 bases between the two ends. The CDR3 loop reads CASSAHGEEVNEQYF. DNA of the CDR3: TGTGCCAGCAGCGCCCACGGGGAAGAGGTGAACGAGCAGTACTTC.

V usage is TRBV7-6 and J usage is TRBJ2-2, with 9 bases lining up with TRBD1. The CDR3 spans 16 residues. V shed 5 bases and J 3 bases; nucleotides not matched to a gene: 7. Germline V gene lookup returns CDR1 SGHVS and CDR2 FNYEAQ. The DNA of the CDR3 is TGTGCCAGCAGCCCTACAGGGGGCGCGGACACCGGGGAGCTGTTTTTT. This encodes CASSPTGGADTGELFF.

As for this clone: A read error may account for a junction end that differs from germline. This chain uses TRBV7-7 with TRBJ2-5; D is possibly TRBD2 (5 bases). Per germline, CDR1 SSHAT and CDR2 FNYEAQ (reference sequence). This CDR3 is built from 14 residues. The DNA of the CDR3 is TGTGCTAGCAGCCACAATGAGGGCTGGGAGACCCAGTACTTC. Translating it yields CASSHNEGWETQYF.

The CDR3 bases are TGCGCCAGCAGCTTAAGGGGCGGGACAGGGGATCACGAGCAGTACTTC. Protein product: CASSLRGGTGDHEQYF. The chain has TRBV5-1 and TRBJ2-7; 10 bases are a match to TRBD1. With 2 bases clipped from V and 5 bases from J, the junction kept 10 bases outside the gene matches. This CDR3 has 16 residues. The germline V gene has CDR1 SGHRS and CDR2 YFSETQ.

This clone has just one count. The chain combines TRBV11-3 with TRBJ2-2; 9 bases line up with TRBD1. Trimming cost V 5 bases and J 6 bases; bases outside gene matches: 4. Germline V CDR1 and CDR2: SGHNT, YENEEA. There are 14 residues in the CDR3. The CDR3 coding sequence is TGTGCCAGCAGCAAGGGACAGGGCTCCGGGGAGCTGTTTTTT. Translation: CASSKGQGSGELFF.

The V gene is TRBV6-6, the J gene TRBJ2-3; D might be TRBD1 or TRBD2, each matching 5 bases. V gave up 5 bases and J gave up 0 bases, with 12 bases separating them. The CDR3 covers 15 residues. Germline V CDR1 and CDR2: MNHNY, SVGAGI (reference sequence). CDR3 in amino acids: CASSDLRDSTDTQYF. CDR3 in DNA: TGTGCCAGCAGTGATCTACGGGACAGCACAGATACGCAGTATTTT.

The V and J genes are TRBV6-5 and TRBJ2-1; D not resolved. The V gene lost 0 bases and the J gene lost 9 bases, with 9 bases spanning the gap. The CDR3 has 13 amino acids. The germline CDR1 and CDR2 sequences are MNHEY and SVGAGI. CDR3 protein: CASSYSILAEQFF. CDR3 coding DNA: TGTGCCAGCAGTTACTCGATTCTCGCTGAGCAGTTCTTC.

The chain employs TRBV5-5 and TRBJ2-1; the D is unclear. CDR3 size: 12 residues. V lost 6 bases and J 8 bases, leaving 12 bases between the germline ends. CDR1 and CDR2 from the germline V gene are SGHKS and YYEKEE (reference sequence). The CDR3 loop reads CASNLNNHEQFF. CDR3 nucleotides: TGTGCCAGCAACCTTAACAACCATGAGCAGTTCTTC.

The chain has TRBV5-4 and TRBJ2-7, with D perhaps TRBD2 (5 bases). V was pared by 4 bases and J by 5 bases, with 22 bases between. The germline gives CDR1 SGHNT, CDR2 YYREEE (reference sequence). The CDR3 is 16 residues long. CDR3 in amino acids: CASSTGGPRIAHEQYF. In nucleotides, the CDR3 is TGTGCCAGCAGCACCGGAGGTCCGCGGATAGCCCACGAGCAGTACTTC.

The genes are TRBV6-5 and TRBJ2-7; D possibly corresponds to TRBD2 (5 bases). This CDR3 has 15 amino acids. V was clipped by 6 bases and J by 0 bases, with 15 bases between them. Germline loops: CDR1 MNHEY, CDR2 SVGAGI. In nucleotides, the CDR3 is TGTGCCAGCAGGTTCACTACTGGGAGCTCCTACGAGCAGTACTTC. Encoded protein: CASRFTTGSSYEQYF.

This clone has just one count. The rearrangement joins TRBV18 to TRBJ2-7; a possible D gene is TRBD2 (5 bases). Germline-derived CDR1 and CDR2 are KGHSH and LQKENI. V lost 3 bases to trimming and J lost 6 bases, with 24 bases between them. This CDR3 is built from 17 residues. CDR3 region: CASSPPTTLAGRVEQYF. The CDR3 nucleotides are TGTGCCAGCTCACCCCCCACCACGCTAGCCGGCCGGGTCGAGCAGTACTTC.

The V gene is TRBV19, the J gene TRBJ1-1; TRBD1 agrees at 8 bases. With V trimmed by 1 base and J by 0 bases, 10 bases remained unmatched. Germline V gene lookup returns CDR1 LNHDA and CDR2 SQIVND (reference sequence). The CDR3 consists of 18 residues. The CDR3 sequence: CASSIVGRGLKVNTEAFF. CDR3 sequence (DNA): TGTGCCAGTAGTATAGTGGGCAGGGGGCTTAAAGTGAACACTGAAGCTTTCTTT. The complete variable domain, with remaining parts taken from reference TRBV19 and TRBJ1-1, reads DGGITQSPKYLFRKEGQNVTLSCEQNLNHDAMYWYRQDPGQGLRLIYYSQIVNDFQKGDIAEGYSVSREKKESFPLTVTSAQKNPTAFYLCASSIVGRGLKVNTEAFFGQGTRLTVV.

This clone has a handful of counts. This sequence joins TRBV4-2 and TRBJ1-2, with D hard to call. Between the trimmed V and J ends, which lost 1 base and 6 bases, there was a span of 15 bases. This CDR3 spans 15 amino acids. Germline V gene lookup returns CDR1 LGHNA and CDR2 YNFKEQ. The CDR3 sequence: CASSQANSDFHGYTF. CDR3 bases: TGTGCCAGCAGCCAAGCGAATTCCGACTTTCATGGCTACACCTTC.

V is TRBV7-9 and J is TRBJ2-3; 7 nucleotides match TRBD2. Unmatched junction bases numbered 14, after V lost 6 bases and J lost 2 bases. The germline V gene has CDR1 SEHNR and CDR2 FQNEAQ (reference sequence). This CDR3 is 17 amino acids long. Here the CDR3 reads CASRTRGWEGPTDTQYF. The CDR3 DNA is TGTGCCAGCAGGACCCGCGGCTGGGAGGGCCCCACAGATACGCAGTATTTT.

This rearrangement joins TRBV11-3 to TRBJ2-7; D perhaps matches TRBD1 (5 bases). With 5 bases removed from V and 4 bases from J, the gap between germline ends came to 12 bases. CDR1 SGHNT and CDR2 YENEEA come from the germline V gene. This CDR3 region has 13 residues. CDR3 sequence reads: CASSPLQVYEQYF. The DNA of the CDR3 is TGTGCCAGCAGCCCATTACAGGTGTACGAGCAGTACTTC.

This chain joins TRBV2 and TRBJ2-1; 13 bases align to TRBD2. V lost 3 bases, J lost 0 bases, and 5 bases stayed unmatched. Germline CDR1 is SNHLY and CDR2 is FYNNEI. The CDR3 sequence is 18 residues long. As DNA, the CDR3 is TGTGCCAGCAGTGAGGAACTAGCGGGAGGGAGCTCCTACAATGAGCAGTTCTTC. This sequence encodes CASSEELAGGSSYNEQFF.

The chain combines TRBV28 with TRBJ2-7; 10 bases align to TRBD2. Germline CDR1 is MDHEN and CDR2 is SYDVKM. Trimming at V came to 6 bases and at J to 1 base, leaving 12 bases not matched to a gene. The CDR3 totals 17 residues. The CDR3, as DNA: TGTGCCAGCAGACCTAGCCGAGCGGGAGGGTGGTCCTACGAGCAGTACTTC. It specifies CASRPSRAGGWSYEQYF.

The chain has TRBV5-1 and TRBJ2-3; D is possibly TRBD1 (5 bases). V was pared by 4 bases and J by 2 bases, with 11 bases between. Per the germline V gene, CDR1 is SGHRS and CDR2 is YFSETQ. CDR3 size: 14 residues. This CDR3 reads CASSTGPNTDTQYF. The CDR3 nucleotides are TGCGCCAGCAGCACAGGACCGAACACAGATACGCAGTATTTT.

The CDR3 DNA is TGTGCCAGCTCACCAAGTGGGCAAATCTACGAGCAGTACTTC. Amino acids: CASSPSGQIYEQYF. This rearrangement joins TRBV18 to TRBJ2-7; no clear D. The CDR3 runs 14 residues. Deletions cut 2 bases from V and 3 bases from J, with 11 bases between. CDR1 is KGHSH, CDR2 LQKENI, per germline.

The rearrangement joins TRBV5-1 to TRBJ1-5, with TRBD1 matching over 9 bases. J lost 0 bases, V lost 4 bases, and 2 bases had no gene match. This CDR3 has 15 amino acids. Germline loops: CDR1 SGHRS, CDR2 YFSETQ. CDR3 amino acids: CASSMGQGSNQPQHF. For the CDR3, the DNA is TGCGCCAGCAGCATGGGACAGGGTAGCAATCAGCCCCAGCATTTT.

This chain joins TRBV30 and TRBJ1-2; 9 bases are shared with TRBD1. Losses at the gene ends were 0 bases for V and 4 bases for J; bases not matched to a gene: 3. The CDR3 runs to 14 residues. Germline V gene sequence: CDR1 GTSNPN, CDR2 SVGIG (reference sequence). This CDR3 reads CAWSVQGAVYGYTF. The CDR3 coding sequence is TGTGCCTGGAGTGTACAGGGGGCTGTCTATGGCTACACCTTC.

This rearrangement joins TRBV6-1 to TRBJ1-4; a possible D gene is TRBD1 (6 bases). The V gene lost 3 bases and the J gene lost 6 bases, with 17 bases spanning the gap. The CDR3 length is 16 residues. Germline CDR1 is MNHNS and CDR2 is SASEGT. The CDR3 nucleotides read TGTGCCAGCAGTGAGAACCTGGGGGCCACGGATGAAAAACTGTTTTTT. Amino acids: CASSENLGATDEKLFF.

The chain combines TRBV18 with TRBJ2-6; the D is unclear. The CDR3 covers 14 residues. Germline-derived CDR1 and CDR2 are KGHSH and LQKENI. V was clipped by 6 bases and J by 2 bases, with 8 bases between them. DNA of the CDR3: TGTGCCAGCTCGCCGTTGGCTGGGGCCAACGTCCTGACTTTC. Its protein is CASSPLAGANVLTF.